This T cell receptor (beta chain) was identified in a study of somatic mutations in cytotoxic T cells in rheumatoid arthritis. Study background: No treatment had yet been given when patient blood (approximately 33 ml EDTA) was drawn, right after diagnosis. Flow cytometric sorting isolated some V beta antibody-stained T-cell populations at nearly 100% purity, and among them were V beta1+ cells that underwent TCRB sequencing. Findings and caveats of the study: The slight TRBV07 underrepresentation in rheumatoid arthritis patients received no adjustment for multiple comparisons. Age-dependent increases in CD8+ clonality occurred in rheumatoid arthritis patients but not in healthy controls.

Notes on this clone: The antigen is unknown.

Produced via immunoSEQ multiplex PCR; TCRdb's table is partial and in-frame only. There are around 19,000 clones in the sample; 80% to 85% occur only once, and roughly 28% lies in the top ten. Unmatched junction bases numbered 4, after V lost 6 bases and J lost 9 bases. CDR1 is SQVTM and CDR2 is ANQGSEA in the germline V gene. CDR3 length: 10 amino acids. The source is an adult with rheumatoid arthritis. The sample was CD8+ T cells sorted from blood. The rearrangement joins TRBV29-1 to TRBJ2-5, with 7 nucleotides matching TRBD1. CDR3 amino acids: CSVPQGAQYF. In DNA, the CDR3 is TGCAGCGTCCCCCAGGGGGCCCAGTACTTC.